The 14 T cell receptor beta chains listed next were all sequenced from one sample in a study of PD-1 blockade in classical Hodgkin lymphoma. Time point: newly diagnosed, previously untreated cHL patient sample. CD4+ T cells were purified from thawed PBMCs by magnetic negative selection. Repertoires were generated with immunoSEQ multiplex PCR, while TCRdb's copy carries only in-frame clones and drops some. Of around 20,000 clones in the sample, approximately 89% were seen once. Sequenced: CD4+ T cells from blood. Receptors were obtained from a human donor with classical Hodgkin lymphoma.

The rearrangement joins TRBV5-1 to TRBJ1-1; 10 bases are a match to TRBD1. This CDR3 region has 15 residues. V dropped 1 base and J dropped 2; count of bases not matched to a gene: 2. CDR1 and CDR2 (germline): SGHRS, YFSETQ. Written as DNA, the CDR3 is TGCGCCAGCAGCTTGAGGACAGGGGGAAACACTGAAGCTTTCTTT. As protein: CASSLRTGGNTEAFF.

The rearrangement links TRBV19 to TRBJ2-6, with D possibly matching TRBD2 (5 bases). The CDR3 runs to 17 residues. Germline CDR1 is LNHDA and CDR2 is SQIVND (reference sequence). Trimming removed 5 bases at V and 0 bases at J, with 14 bases between. Here the CDR3 reads CASSVPREISGANVLTF. CDR3 in DNA: TGTGCCAGTAGTGTCCCAAGGGAGATCTCTGGGGCCAACGTCCTGACTTTC.

The chain links TRBV7-2 to TRBJ2-7; the D is unclear. This CDR3 comprises 12 residues. The V end was cut by 3 bases, the J end by 4 bases, with 7 bases between. The germline gives CDR1 SGHTA, CDR2 FQGNSA. The CDR3 nucleotides are TGTGCCAGCAGCTTTACATGGTACGAGCAGTACTTC. This gives the protein CASSFTWYEQYF.

The chain is built from TRBV5-1 and TRBJ2-1; no reliable D call. The CDR3 has 11 residues. Germline CDR1 SGHRS, CDR2 YFSETQ. V lost 4 bases to trimming and J lost 5 bases, with 4 bases between them. The CDR3 sequence is CASSLDNEQFF. The CDR3 DNA is TGCGCCAGCAGCCTGGACAATGAGCAGTTCTTC.

The rearrangement joins TRBV4-3 to TRBJ1-2; D ambiguous. The CDR3 length is 14 residues. V was pared by 0 bases and J by 6 bases, with 11 bases between. CDR1 and CDR2 from the germline V gene are LGHNA and YSLEER. CDR3 nucleotides: TGCGCCAGCAGCCAAGAGCTGGACGGCCATGGCTACACCTTC. This encodes CASSQELDGHGYTF.

The chain employs TRBV13 and TRBJ1-5, with 7 bases lining up with TRBD1. Unmatched junction bases numbered 9, after V lost 0 bases and J lost 7 bases. The CDR3 totals 16 residues. Germline V gene sequence: CDR1 PRHDT, CDR2 FYEKMQ (reference sequence). CDR3 DNA: TGTGCCAGCAGCTTAGGCCGAGGACAGGCGCCGCAGCCCCAGCATTTT. This encodes CASSLGRGQAPQPQHF.

The V call is TRBV28, the J call TRBJ1-5; 10 bases align to TRBD1. This CDR3 has 16 residues. V shed 3 bases, J shed 6 bases, and the junction held 8 bases outside the gene matches. The V gene's germline CDR1 is MDHEN and CDR2 SYDVKM. The DNA of the CDR3 is TGTGCCAGCAGTTTGTTGGGACAGGGGAAGACTCAGCCCCAGCATTTT. This translates into CASSLLGQGKTQPQHF. The full variable domain, with the rest looked up from reference TRBV28 and TRBJ1-5, is DVKVTQSSRYLVKRTGEKVFLECVQDMDHENMFWYRQDPGLGLRLIYFSYDVKMKEKGDIPEGYSVSREKKERFSLILESASTNQTSMYLCASSLLGQGKTQPQHFGDGTRLSIL.

J is TRBJ2-3 and V is TRBV5-6; weak D call: TRBD2 (7 bases). The CDR3 is 15 residues long. V was trimmed by 1 base and J by 5 bases, leaving 14 bases between them. Germline V lookup: CDR1 SGHDT, CDR2 YYEEEE. The CDR3 coding sequence is TGTGCCAGCAGCTTGACAGGGAGGGCCGGAGATACGCAGTATTTT. It yields the protein CASSLTGRAGDTQYF. Using reference TRBV5-6 and TRBJ2-3 for the parts outside the CDR3, the full variable domain is DAGVTQSPTHLIKTRGQQVTLRCSPKSGHDTVSWYQQALGQGPQFIFQYYEEEERQRGNFPDRFSGHQFPNYSSELNVNALLLGDSALYLCASSLTGRAGDTQYFGPGTRLTVL.

The V gene is TRBV6-5, the J gene TRBJ1-1; 10 bases are shared with TRBD1. The germline V gene has CDR1 MNHEY and CDR2 SVGAGI. The CDR3 covers 14 residues. V was clipped by 2 bases and J by 7 bases; unmatched bases: 4. This CDR3 is CASSYRGQGFEAFF. For the CDR3, the DNA is TGTGCCAGCAGTTACAGGGGACAGGGGTTTGAAGCTTTCTTT.

CDR3 residues: CASARRSSNTGELFF. CDR3 nucleotide sequence: TGTGCCAGTGCCCGGAGGAGTTCGAACACCGGGGAGCTGTTTTTT. The chain has TRBV19 and TRBJ2-2, with D maybe TRBD2 (5 bases). Germline values: CDR1 LNHDA, CDR2 SQIVND (reference sequence). CDR3 length equals 15 residues. V lost 8 bases, J lost 0 bases, and 13 bases lay in between.

The chain carries TRBV19 and TRBJ1-5, with D unresolved. Germline V CDR1 and CDR2: LNHDA, SQIVND (reference sequence). CDR3 length equals 17 residues. Trimming stripped 2 bases from V and 1 base from J, with 15 bases between. The CDR3 reads CASSIQGRVWSNQPQHF. For the CDR3, the DNA is TGTGCCAGTAGTATACAAGGACGGGTTTGGAGCAATCAGCCCCAGCATTTT.

This clone appeared a single time. This sequence joins TRBV30 and TRBJ1-1; weak D call: TRBD1 (6 bases). Germline V gene sequence: CDR1 GTSNPN, CDR2 SVGIG (reference sequence). V was trimmed by 0 bases and J by 4 bases, leaving 15 bases between them. This CDR3 region has 15 residues. This CDR3 reads CAWSVRRGAGTEAFF. The CDR3 nucleotides are TGTGCCTGGAGTGTACGGCGGGGGGCTGGCACTGAAGCTTTCTTT.

The DNA of the CDR3 is TGCAGCGTGGGAAGACCGACGGAGCAGTTCTTC. Protein sequence: CSVGRPTEQFF. The chain has TRBV29-1 and TRBJ2-1; D remains ambiguous. The CDR3 has 11 amino acids. The germline CDR1 and CDR2 sequences are SQVTM and ANQGSEA. V shed 6 bases and J shed 10 bases, with 13 bases lying between them.

The chain recombines TRBV19 with TRBJ1-5; D remains ambiguous. Trimming stripped 3 bases from V and 0 bases from J, with 9 bases between. The CDR3 length is 15 residues. The germline V gene has CDR1 LNHDA and CDR2 SQIVND (reference sequence). CDR3 sequence (DNA): TGTGCCAGTAGTATCGACACCCATAGCAATCAGCCCCAGCATTTT. This sequence encodes CASSIDTHSNQPQHF.